This TCR beta chain was sequenced during a study of CD8+CD57+ T cells in acquired aplastic anemia. This clonotype was seen repeatedly, ten times or more. By flow cytometry, patients selected for sequencing had shown an expansion of CD8+CD57+ cells. TCR beta VDJ and CDR3 profiles were obtained from a genomic DNA template. MiXCR, run by TCRdb on the reads, gives a single entry per CDR3 protein. Of about 180,000 distinct CDR3 sequences in the sample, roughly 63% are singletons; the top ten hold 40% to 50%. Material for sequencing was sorted CD4+, CD8+, or CD8+CD57+ T cells (not recorded which) from PBMCs. This sequence was found in a human donor with aplastic anemia.

CDR3 in DNA: TGTGCCAGCAGCTTGGACACCGGGACAGGGGACCACGAGCAGTACTTC. This gives the protein CASSLDTGTGDHEQYF. The chain uses TRBV13 and TRBJ2-7; 10 bases map to TRBD1. The germline gives CDR1 PRHDT, CDR2 FYEKMQ (reference sequence). The ends lost 3 bases at V and 5 bases at J; junction bases unmatched: 10. This CDR3 comprises 16 residues.